This TCR beta chain was sequenced during a study of T cell responses to AZD1222 COVID-19 vaccine. Study-level results: Regions 160-218 and 743-854 dominated among vaccine-associated CD4 TCRs spanning spike. It should be noted that donors were predominantly white British and more often female, and clonal diversity was possibly underestimated.

Sequencing used immunoSEQ multiplex PCR; TCRdb keeps in-frame clones, though not all of them. The sample includes more than 85,000 clones, roughly 92% seen only once; the top ten take 2% to 2.5%. With respect to this clone: Antigen unknown.

Looked up from germline, CDR1 is MNHEY and CDR2 is SVGAGI. This CDR3 spans 11 amino acids. V shed 6 bases and J shed 2 bases, with 5 bases lying between them. The sequenced sample was peripheral blood, obtained 28 days after the second AZD1222 dose. The sequence came from an adult who received the AZD1222 COVID-19 vaccine. The chain combines TRBV6-5 with TRBJ2-7; D is undetermined. The chain's CDR3 is CASSPAYEQYF. CDR3 coding DNA: TGTGCCAGCAGCCCCGCCTACGAGCAGTACTTC.